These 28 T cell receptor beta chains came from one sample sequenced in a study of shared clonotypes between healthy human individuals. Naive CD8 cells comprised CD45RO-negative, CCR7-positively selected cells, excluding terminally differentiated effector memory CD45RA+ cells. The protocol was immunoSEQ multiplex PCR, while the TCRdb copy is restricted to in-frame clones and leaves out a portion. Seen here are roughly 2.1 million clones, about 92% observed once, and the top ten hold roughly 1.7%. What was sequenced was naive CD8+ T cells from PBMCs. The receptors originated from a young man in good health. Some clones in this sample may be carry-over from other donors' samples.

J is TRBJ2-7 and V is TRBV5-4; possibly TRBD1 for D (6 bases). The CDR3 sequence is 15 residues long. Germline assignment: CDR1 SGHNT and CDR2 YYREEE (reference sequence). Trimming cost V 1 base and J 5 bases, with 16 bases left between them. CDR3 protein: CASSLQGNGLDEQYF. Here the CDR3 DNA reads TGTGCCAGCAGCTTGCAGGGGAACGGGTTGGACGAGCAGTACTTC.

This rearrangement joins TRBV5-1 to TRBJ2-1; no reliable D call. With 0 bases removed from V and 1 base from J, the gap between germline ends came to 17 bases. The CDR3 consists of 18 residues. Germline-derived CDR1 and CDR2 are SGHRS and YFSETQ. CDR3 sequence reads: CASSLVLVQVSSYNEQFF. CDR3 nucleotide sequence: TGCGCCAGCAGCTTGGTTCTAGTTCAAGTTAGTTCCTACAATGAGCAGTTCTTC.

The DNA of the CDR3 is TGTGCCAGCAGTTATGGACTAGCGGGAGTTAATGAGCAGTTCTTC. Residues: CASSYGLAGVNEQFF. The J gene is TRBJ2-1, the V gene TRBV28; TRBD2 matches 13 bases. The germline gives CDR1 MDHEN, CDR2 SYDVKM. CDR3 length: 15 amino acids. The V gene end was trimmed by 4 bases and the J gene end by 7 bases; junction bases not matched to a gene: 4.

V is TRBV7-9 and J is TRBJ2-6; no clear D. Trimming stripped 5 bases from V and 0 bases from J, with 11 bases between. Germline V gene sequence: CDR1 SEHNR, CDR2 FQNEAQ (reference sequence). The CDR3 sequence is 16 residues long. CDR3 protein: CASSVKHSSGANVLTF. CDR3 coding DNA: TGTGCCAGCAGCGTTAAGCATAGCTCTGGGGCCAACGTCCTGACTTTC.

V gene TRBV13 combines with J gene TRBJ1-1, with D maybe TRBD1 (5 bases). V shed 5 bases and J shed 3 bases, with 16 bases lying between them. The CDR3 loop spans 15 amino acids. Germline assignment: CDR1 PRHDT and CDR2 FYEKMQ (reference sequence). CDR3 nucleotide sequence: TGTGCCAGCAGCCTAAGCCCCAGGGAATACACTGAAGCTTTCTTT. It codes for CASSLSPREYTEAFF.

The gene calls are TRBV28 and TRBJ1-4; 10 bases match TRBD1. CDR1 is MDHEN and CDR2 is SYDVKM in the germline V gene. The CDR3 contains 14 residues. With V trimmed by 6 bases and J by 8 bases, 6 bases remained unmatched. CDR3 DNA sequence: TGTGCCAGCAGCGAGACAGGGGGCGAGGAAAAACTGTTTTTT. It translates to CASSETGGEEKLFF.

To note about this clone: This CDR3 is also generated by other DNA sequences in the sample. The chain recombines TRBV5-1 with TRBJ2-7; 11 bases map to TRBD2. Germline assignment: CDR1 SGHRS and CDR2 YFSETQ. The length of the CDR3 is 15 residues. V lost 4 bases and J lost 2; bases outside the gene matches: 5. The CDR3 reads CASSTGLAGPYEQYF. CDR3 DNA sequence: TGCGCCAGCAGCACCGGACTAGCGGGCCCCTACGAGCAGTACTTC.

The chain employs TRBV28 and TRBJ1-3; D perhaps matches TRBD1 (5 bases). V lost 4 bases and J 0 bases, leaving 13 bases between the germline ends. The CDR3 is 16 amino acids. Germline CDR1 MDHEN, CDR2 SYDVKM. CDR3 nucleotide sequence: TGTGCCAGCAGTTCTCTTACAGGATTCTCTGGAAACACCATATATTTT. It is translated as CASSSLTGFSGNTIYF. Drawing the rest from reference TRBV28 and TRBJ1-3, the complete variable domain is DVKVTQSSRYLVKRTGEKVFLECVQDMDHENMFWYRQDPGLGLRLIYFSYDVKMKEKGDIPEGYSVSREKKERFSLILESASTNQTSMYLCASSSLTGFSGNTIYFGEGSWLTVV.

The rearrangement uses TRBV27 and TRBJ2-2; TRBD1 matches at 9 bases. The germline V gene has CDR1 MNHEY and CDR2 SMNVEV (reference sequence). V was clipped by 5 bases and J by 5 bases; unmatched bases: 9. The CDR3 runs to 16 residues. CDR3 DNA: TGTGCCAGCAGTATGGGGACAGGGTCTTTAACCGGGGAGCTGTTTTTT. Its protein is CASSMGTGSLTGELFF.

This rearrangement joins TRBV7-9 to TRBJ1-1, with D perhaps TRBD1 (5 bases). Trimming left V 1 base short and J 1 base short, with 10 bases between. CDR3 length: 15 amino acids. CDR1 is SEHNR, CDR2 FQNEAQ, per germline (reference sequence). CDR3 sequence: CASSLGGLPNTEAFF. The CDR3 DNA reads TGTGCCAGCAGCTTAGGGGGCCTGCCGAACACTGAAGCTTTCTTT.

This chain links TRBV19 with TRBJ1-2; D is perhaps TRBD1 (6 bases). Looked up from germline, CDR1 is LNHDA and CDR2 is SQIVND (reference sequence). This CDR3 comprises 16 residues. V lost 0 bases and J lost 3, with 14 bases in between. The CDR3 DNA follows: TGTGCCAGTAGTATAGATCCTGCAGGGGCCTACTATGGCTACACCTTC. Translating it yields CASSIDPAGAYYGYTF.

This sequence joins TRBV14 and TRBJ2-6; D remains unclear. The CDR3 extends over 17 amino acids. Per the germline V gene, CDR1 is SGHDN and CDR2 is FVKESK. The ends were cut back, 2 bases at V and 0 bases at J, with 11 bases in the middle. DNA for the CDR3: TGTGCCAGCAGCCAATACAAGGGCAGCTCTGGGGCCAACGTCCTGACTTTC. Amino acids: CASSQYKGSSGANVLTF.

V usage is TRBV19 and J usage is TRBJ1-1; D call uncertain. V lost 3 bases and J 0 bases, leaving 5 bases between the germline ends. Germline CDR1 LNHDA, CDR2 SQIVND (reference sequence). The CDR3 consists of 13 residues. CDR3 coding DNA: TGTGCCAGTAGTATGAACCTGAACACTGAAGCTTTCTTT. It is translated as CASSMNLNTEAFF.

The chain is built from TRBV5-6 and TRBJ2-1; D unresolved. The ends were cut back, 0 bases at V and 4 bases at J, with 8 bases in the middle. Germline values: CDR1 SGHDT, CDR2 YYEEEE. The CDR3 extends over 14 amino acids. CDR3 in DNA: TGTGCCAGCAGCTTGGGAACACTTTACAATGAGCAGTTCTTC. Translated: CASSLGTLYNEQFF.

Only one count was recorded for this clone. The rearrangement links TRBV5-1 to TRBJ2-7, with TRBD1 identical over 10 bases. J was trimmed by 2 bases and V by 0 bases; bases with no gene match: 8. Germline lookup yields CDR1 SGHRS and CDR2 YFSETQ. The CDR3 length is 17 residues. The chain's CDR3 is CASSLATRQGAPYEQYF. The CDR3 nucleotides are TGCGCCAGCAGCTTGGCCACGAGACAGGGGGCCCCCTACGAGCAGTACTTC.

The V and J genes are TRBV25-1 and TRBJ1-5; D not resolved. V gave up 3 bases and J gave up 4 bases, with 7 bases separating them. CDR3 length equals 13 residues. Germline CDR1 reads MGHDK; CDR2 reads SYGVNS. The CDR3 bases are TGTGCCAGCAGTGATACGGGAAATCAGCCCCAGCATTTT. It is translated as CASSDTGNQPQHF.

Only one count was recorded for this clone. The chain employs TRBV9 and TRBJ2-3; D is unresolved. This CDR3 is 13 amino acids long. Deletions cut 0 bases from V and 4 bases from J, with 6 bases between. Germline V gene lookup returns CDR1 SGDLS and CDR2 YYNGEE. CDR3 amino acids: CASSVDDPDTQYF. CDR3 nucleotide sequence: TGTGCCAGCAGCGTAGATGACCCAGATACGCAGTATTTT.

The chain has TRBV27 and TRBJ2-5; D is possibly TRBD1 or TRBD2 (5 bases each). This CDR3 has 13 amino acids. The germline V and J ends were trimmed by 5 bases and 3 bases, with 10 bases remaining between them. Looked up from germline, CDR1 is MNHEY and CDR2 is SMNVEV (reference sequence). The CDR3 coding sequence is TGTGCCAGCAGTGCCGGGACGGAAGAGACCCAGTACTTC. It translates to CASSAGTEETQYF.

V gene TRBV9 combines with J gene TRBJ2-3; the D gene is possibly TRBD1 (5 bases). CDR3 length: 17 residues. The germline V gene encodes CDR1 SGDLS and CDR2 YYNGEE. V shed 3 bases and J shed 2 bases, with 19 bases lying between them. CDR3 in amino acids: CASSDPRAAIPTDTQYF. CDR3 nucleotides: TGTGCCAGCAGCGATCCCAGGGCGGCCATACCCACAGATACGCAGTATTTT. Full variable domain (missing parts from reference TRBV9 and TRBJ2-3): DSGVTQTPKHLITATGQRVTLRCSPRSGDLSVYWYQQSLDQGLQFLIQYYNGEERAKGNILERFSAQQFPDLHSELNLSSLELGDSALYFCASSDPRAAIPTDTQYFGPGTRLTVL.

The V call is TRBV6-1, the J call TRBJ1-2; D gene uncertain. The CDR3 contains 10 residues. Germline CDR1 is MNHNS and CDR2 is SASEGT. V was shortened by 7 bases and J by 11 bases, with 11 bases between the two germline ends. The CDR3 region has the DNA TGTGCCAGCATGTTCGTCGCGTACACCTTC. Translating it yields CASMFVAYTF.

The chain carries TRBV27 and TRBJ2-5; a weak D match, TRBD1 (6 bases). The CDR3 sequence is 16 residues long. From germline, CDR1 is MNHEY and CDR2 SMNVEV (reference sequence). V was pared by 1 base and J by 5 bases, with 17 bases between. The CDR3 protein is CASSLLGQGSVETQYF. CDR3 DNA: TGTGCCAGCAGTTTATTAGGCCAGGGGAGCGTCGAGACCCAGTACTTC.

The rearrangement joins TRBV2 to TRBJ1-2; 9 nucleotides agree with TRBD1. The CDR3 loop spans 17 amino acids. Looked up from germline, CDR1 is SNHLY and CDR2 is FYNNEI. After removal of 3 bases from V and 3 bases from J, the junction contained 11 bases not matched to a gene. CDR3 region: CASSEEKGQGLYYGYTF. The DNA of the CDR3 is TGTGCCAGCAGTGAGGAAAAGGGACAGGGTCTTTACTATGGCTACACCTTC.

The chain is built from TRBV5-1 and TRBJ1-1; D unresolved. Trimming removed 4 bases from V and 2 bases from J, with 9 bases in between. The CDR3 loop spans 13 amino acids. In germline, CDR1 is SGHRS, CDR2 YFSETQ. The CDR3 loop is CASSDWLNTEAFF. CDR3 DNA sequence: TGCGCCAGCAGCGACTGGCTAAACACTGAAGCTTTCTTT.

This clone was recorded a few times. CDR3 loop: CASSPAPAEAFF. The CDR3 DNA sequence: TGTGCCAGCAGCCCTGCCCCGGCTGAAGCTTTCTTT. The gene calls are TRBV7-9 and TRBJ1-1; D is undetermined. Trimming left V 5 bases short and J 6 bases short, with 10 bases between. This CDR3 comprises 12 residues. Germline V lookup: CDR1 SEHNR, CDR2 FQNEAQ (reference sequence).

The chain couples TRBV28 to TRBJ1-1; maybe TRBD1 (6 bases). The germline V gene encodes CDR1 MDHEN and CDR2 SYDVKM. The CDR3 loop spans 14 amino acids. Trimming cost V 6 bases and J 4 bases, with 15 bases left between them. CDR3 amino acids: CASSETGRGTEAFF. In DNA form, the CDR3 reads TGTGCCAGCAGCGAGACAGGACGGGGCACTGAAGCTTTCTTT.

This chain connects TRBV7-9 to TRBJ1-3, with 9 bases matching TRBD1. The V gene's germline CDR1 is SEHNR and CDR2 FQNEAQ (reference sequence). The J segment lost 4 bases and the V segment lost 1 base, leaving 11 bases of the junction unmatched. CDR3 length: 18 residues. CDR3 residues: CASSLDRDRDLRGNTIYF. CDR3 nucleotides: TGTGCCAGCAGCTTAGACCGGGACAGGGATCTTCGCGGAAACACCATATATTTT. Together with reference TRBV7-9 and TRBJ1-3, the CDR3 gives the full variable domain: DTGVSQNPRHKITKRGQNVTFRCDPISEHNRLYWYRQTLGQGPEFLTYFQNEAQLEKSRLLSDRFSAERPKGSFSTLEIQRTEQGDSAMYLCASSLDRDRDLRGNTIYFGEGSWLTVV.

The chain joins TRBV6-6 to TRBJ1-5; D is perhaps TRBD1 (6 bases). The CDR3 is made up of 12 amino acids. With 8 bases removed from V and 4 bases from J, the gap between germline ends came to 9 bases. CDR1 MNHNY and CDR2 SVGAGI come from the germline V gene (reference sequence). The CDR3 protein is CASRTGNQPQHF. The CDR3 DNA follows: TGTGCCAGCCGAACAGGGAATCAGCCCCAGCATTTT.

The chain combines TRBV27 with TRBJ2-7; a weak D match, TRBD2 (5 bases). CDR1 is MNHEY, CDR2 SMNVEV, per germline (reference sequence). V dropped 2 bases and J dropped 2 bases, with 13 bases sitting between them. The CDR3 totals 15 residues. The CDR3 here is CASSLDPGSAYEQYF. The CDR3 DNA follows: TGTGCCAGCAGTTTAGATCCGGGGTCCGCCTACGAGCAGTACTTC.